This passage covers 31 T cell receptor beta chains from one sample sequenced in a study of T cells in Graves' hyperthyroidism and ophthalmopathy. Authors of the study amplified TCR beta CDR3 regions from RNA transcripts. The TCR CDR3 first-round RT-PCR relied on the HTBI primer set. One entry per CDR3 protein, called by TCRdb with MiXCR from the multiplex PCR reads. The table has approximately 590,000 distinct CDR3 sequences, under 60% seen once. Sequences were obtained from peripheral blood or thyroid tissue (not recorded which). These receptors all stem from a young woman with Graves' hyperthyroidism.

The chain has TRBV5-1 and TRBJ2-5, with a weak D call TRBD2 (7 bases). V was clipped by 1 base and J by 6 bases, with 16 bases between them. The length of the CDR3 is 15 residues. CDR1 and CDR2 (germline): SGHRS, YFSETQ. The CDR3 DNA reads as TGCGCCAGCAGCTTGAGCGGGATCCAGGGGCAGACCCAGTACTTC. Protein: CASSLSGIQGQTQYF.

The CDR3 reads CASSPGEGRNQPQHF. In DNA form, the CDR3 reads TGTGCCAGCTCACCAGGGGAAGGGAGGAATCAGCCCCAGCATTTT. This chain uses TRBV24-1 with TRBJ1-5; D is possibly TRBD1 (6 bases). The CDR3 length is 15 residues. CDR1 is KGHDR and CDR2 is SFDVKD in the germline V gene. The germline V and J ends were trimmed by 11 bases and 4 bases, with 20 bases remaining between them.

This clonotype was seen many times. The V gene is TRBV7-9, the J gene TRBJ2-5; 10 nucleotides line up with TRBD2. After removal of 1 base from V and 1 base from J, the junction contained 3 bases not matched to a gene. The CDR3 is made up of 16 amino acids. Germline V gene lookup returns CDR1 SEHNR and CDR2 FQNEAQ (reference sequence). CDR3 DNA: TGTGCCAGCAGCTTAGGGACTAGCGGTAGCCAAGAGACCCAGTACTTC. Residues: CASSLGTSGSQETQYF.

Comments on this clonotype: At one end the junction does not follow the germline gene, possibly because of a read error. V and J are TRBV7-3 and TRBJ1-5; D ambiguous. The CDR3 length is 17 residues. The germline gives CDR1 SGHTA, CDR2 FQGTGA. The CDR3 DNA sequence: TGCGCCAGCAGCCAAGATTCGGGGTCTCTAGGCAATCAGCCCCAGCATTTT. Translated, it gives CASSQDSGSLGNQPQHF. The full variable domain, with the rest looked up from reference TRBV7-3 and TRBJ1-5, is GAGVSQTPSNKVTEKGKYVELRCDPISGHTALYWYRQSLGQGPEFLIYFQGTGAADDSGLPNDRFFAVRPEGSVSTLKIQRTERGDSAVYLCASSQDSGSLGNQPQHFGDGTRLSIL.

Note on this clonotype: A clone one base away is much larger, so this may be a read error. V usage is TRBV19 and J usage is TRBJ1-1; D is undetermined. Germline V gene sequence: CDR1 LNHDA, CDR2 SQIVND (reference sequence). The CDR3 covers 11 residues. V lost 3 bases and J 7 bases, leaving 6 bases between the germline ends. CDR3: CASSIGIEAFF. The DNA for the CDR3 is TGTGCCAGTAGTATCGGGATTGAAGCTTTCTTT.

Only a few counts were recorded for this clonotype. V usage is TRBV10-3 and J usage is TRBJ2-2; perhaps TRBD1 as D (5 bases). The CDR3 loop spans 12 amino acids. From germline, CDR1 is ENHRY and CDR2 SYGVKD. V lost 2 bases and J lost 10, with 8 bases in between. Here the CDR3 DNA reads TGTGCCATCAGTGAGACCAGGGTGGAGCTGTTTTTT. This sequence encodes CAISETRVELFF.

The chain joins TRBV7-8 to TRBJ2-3; 9 bases are shared with TRBD2. The CDR3 length is 15 residues. The germline V gene has CDR1 SGHVS and CDR2 FQNEAQ. Germline trimming cut 4 bases from V and 5 bases from J; bases unmatched to any gene: 7. This chain's CDR3 is CASSSPGLALDTQYF. The CDR3 DNA reads TGTGCCAGCAGCTCGCCGGGACTAGCTTTAGATACGCAGTATTTT.

This clonotype has at least ten counts. The chain recombines TRBV7-9 with TRBJ1-1; D gene ambiguous. Trimming stripped 1 base from V and 3 bases from J, with 6 bases between. This CDR3 is built from 13 residues. Germline V gene lookup returns CDR1 SEHNR and CDR2 FQNEAQ (reference sequence). The CDR3 DNA follows: TGTGCCAGCAGCTTAGTTGTGTACACTGAAGCTTTCTTT. It is translated as CASSLVVYTEAFF.

The table lists this clonotype with a few counts. The chain recombines TRBV6-4 with TRBJ1-2, with 10 bases identical to TRBD1. The CDR3 runs to 14 residues. Per germline, CDR1 MRHNA and CDR2 SNTAGT. J lost 7 bases, V lost 6 bases, and 8 bases had no gene match. CDR3 in amino acids: CASSPGQGNGGYTF. The CDR3 region has the DNA TGTGCCAGCAGCCCGGGACAGGGGAATGGTGGCTACACCTTC.

The J gene is TRBJ2-5, the V gene TRBV20-1, with D unclear. From germline, CDR1 is DFQATT and CDR2 SNEGSKA (reference sequence). This CDR3 comprises 15 residues. V was shortened by 4 bases and J by 5 bases, with 20 bases between the two germline ends. The CDR3 sequence is CSAIIRLAIFETQYF. The CDR3 DNA follows: TGCAGTGCTATCATAAGACTGGCGATCTTCGAGACCCAGTACTTC.

The V and J genes are TRBV9 and TRBJ2-2, with TRBD2 matching 13 bases. The CDR3 runs to 15 residues. J gave up 10 bases and V 4 bases, and 7 bases lay outside the gene matches. The germline gives CDR1 SGDLS, CDR2 YYNGEE. The CDR3 is CASSLRLAGGEELFF. Here the CDR3 DNA reads TGTGCCAGCAGCCTACGACTAGCGGGAGGCGAGGAGCTGTTTTTT.

V gene TRBV4-2 combines with J gene TRBJ1-1; possible D gene TRBD1, 6 bases. Germline CDR1 and CDR2: LGHNA and YNFKEQ. CDR3 length: 16 residues. Trimming removed 0 bases at V and 0 bases at J, with 11 bases between. The CDR3 nucleotides read TGTGCCAGCAGCCAAGAACAGGGTCCCATGAACACTGAAGCTTTCTTT. Translation: CASSQEQGPMNTEAFF.

The chain links TRBV9 to TRBJ2-5; D gene unclear. V lost 4 bases, J lost 2 bases, and 15 bases lay in between. The germline gives CDR1 SGDLS, CDR2 YYNGEE. The CDR3 has 15 amino acids. The CDR3 loop reads CASSLSRRTQETQYF. The CDR3 nucleotides read TGTGCCAGCAGCTTATCCCGGAGAACTCAAGAGACCCAGTACTTC.

This clonotype was recorded at least ten times. The chain combines TRBV7-2 with TRBJ2-7; 8 bases line up with TRBD2. There are 17 residues in the CDR3. J was trimmed by 1 base and V by 1 base; bases with no gene match: 9. The germline CDR1 and CDR2 sequences are SGHTA and FQGNSA. CDR3 protein: CASSLGPVLAVSYEQYF. Written as DNA, the CDR3 is TGTGCCAGCAGCTTAGGCCCAGTACTAGCGGTTTCCTACGAGCAGTACTTC.

This clonotype showed up just a few times. The rearrangement uses TRBV15 and TRBJ2-7; tentative D call: TRBD2 (5 bases). The last part of the DNA fits TRBJ2-1 better; the J call may be wrong. Germline assignment: CDR1 LNHNV and CDR2 YYDKDF (reference sequence). This CDR3 has 12 residues. The CDR3 DNA follows: TGTGCCACCAGCATAGGGAGAGCTGAGCAGTTCTTC. Translating gives CATSIGRAEQFF.

The chain has TRBV24-1 and TRBJ1-5, with TRBD1 matching over 8 bases. The CDR3 covers 15 residues. V lost 4 bases to trimming and J lost 5 bases; unmatched junction nucleotides: 6. The germline V gene encodes CDR1 KGHDR and CDR2 SFDVKD. The CDR3 here is CATSDPTGVYQPQHF. DNA of the CDR3: TGTGCCACCAGTGACCCGACAGGGGTCTATCAGCCCCAGCATTTT.

The sample holds many counts of this clonotype. The chain is built from TRBV9 and TRBJ1-2; TRBD1 matches at 10 bases. V was clipped by 3 bases and J by 6 bases; unmatched bases: 2. CDR1 is SGDLS and CDR2 is YYNGEE in the germline V gene. The CDR3 totals 13 residues. CDR3 sequence reads: CASSGQGADGYTF. The CDR3 DNA follows: TGTGCCAGCAGCGGACAGGGGGCGGATGGCTACACCTTC.

The chain employs TRBV10-1 and TRBJ2-7; weak D call: TRBD1 (5 bases). The CDR3 consists of 14 residues. Germline V gene data show CDR1 as WNHNN and CDR2 as SYGVQD (reference sequence). The V end lost 4 bases, the J end lost 1 base, and 11 bases lay between the germline ends. The CDR3 region is CASSATELSYEQYF. Written as DNA, the CDR3 is TGCGCCAGCAGTGCGACAGAACTATCCTACGAGCAGTACTTC.

The chain joins TRBV14 to TRBJ1-1; D is unresolved. Trimming took off 0 bases at V and 6 bases at J, with 5 bases between the two ends. The CDR3 has 12 residues. Per the germline V gene, CDR1 is SGHDN and CDR2 is FVKESK. CDR3 amino acids: CASSQERSEAFF. CDR3 nucleotide sequence: TGTGCCAGCAGCCAAGAGAGGTCTGAAGCTTTCTTT.

To note about this clonotype: Relative to the germline gene, one junction end is altered; a read error may explain this. The chain combines TRBV29-1 with TRBJ2-6; perhaps TRBD2 as D (7 bases). The CDR3 has 13 amino acids. Germline CDR1 and CDR2: SQVTM and ANQGSEA. The CDR3 sequence: CSVGGAGANVLAF. In nucleotides, the CDR3 is TGCAGCGTGGGGGGGGCAGGGGCCAACGTCCTGGCTTTC. The full variable domain, in which reference TRBV29-1 and TRBJ2-6 provide the parts outside the CDR3, is SAVISQKPSRDICQRGTSLTIQCQVDSQVTMMFWYRQQPGQSLTLIATANQGSEATYESGFVIDKFPISRPNLTFSTLTVSNMSPEDSSIYLCSVGGAGANVLAFGAGSRLTVL.

This clonotype has a count of ten or more. The CDR3 region is CASRLDRATEAFF. In nucleotides, the CDR3 is TGTGCCAGCAGGCTTGACAGGGCCACTGAAGCTTTCTTT. This rearrangement joins TRBV2 to TRBJ1-1; 7 nucleotides line up with TRBD1. The V and J ends lost 6 bases and 4 bases, in that order; junction bases with no gene match: 5. CDR1 SNHLY and CDR2 FYNNEI come from the germline V gene. The CDR3 is 13 amino acids.

The chain recombines TRBV12-3 or TRBV12-4 with TRBJ1-1, with TRBD1 matching 9 bases. This CDR3 has 13 amino acids. V shed 5 bases and J 8 bases; nucleotides not matched to a gene: 6. In DNA form, the CDR3 reads TGTGCCAGCAGTAGGGACAGGGTGAACGAAGCTTTCTTT. Its protein product is CASSRDRVNEAFF.

This clonotype was detected only a few times. The rearrangement uses TRBV2 and TRBJ1-1, with 11 nucleotides matching TRBD1. Losses at the gene ends were 6 bases for V and 5 bases for J; bases not matched to a gene: 5. The V gene's germline CDR1 is SNHLY and CDR2 FYNNEI. The CDR3 length is 14 residues. Here the CDR3 reads CASRTGTGGTEAFF. The CDR3 bases are TGTGCCAGCAGGACCGGGACAGGGGGGACTGAAGCTTTCTTT.

At least ten counts were recorded for this clonotype. The chain combines TRBV2 with TRBJ1-2; D remains unclear. The CDR3 loop spans 13 amino acids. V lost 0 bases and J 3 bases, leaving 5 bases between the germline ends. Germline-derived CDR1 and CDR2 are SNHLY and FYNNEI. The CDR3 region has the DNA TGTGCCAGCAGTGAAGCGACCTACTATGGCTACACCTTC. Protein: CASSEATYYGYTF. Based on the CDR3 plus reference TRBV2 and TRBJ1-2, the full variable domain is EPEVTQTPSHQVTQMGQEVILRCVPISNHLYFYWYRQILGQKVEFLVSFYNNEISEKSEIFDDQFSVERPDGSNFTLKIRSTKLEDSAMYFCASSEATYYGYTFGSGTRLTVV.

As for this clonotype: A much more abundant neighbour one base away suggests this may be a read error. The chain links TRBV29-1 to TRBJ2-7; D is possibly TRBD2 (6 bases). CDR3 length: 13 amino acids. Germline V gene lookup returns CDR1 SQVTM and CDR2 ANQGSEA. Trimming stripped 6 bases from V and 6 bases from J, with 18 bases between. For the CDR3, the DNA is TGCAGCGTCTCGGAGGGCGGAACCTGCGAGCAGTACTTC. It encodes CSVSEGGTCEQYF.

The sample holds many counts of this clonotype. The chain has TRBV7-9 and TRBJ1-5, with TRBD1 matching 7 bases. Germline V gene sequence: CDR1 SEHNR, CDR2 FQNEAQ (reference sequence). Germline trimming cut 6 bases from V and 5 bases from J; bases unmatched to any gene: 7. The length of the CDR3 is 14 residues. The CDR3 spells CASSSRDSDQPQHF. The CDR3 region has the DNA TGTGCCAGCAGTTCCCGGGACAGTGATCAGCCCCAGCATTTT. Full variable domain (outside the CDR3, taken from reference TRBV7-9 and TRBJ1-5): DTGVSQNPRHKITKRGQNVTFRCDPISEHNRLYWYRQTLGQGPEFLTYFQNEAQLEKSRLLSDRFSAERPKGSFSTLEIQRTEQGDSAMYLCASSSRDSDQPQHFGDGTRLSIL.

The chain employs TRBV29-1 and TRBJ1-2; 7 bases agree with TRBD1. J was trimmed by 5 bases and V by 4 bases; bases with no gene match: 10. The CDR3 is 14 residues long. Germline assignment: CDR1 SQVTM and CDR2 ANQGSEA. The CDR3 coding sequence is TGCAGCGTTGGGCAGGGCGGGACAGAATATGGCTACACCTTC. Protein sequence: CSVGQGGTEYGYTF. The full variable domain, in which reference TRBV29-1 and TRBJ1-2 provide the parts outside the CDR3, is SAVISQKPSRDICQRGTSLTIQCQVDSQVTMMFWYRQQPGQSLTLIATANQGSEATYESGFVIDKFPISRPNLTFSTLTVSNMSPEDSSIYLCSVGQGGTEYGYTFGSGTRLTVV.

This clonotype occurred many times. The chain combines TRBV7-9 with TRBJ2-2; 9 nucleotides agree with TRBD2. The junction had 3 bases not matched to a gene; V was cut back by 3 bases and J by 4 bases. Germline assignment: CDR1 SEHNR and CDR2 FQNEAQ (reference sequence). The CDR3 covers 15 residues. This CDR3 is CASSLAGGPTGELFF. For the CDR3, the DNA is TGTGCCAGCAGCTTGGCGGGAGGGCCCACCGGGGAGCTGTTTTTT.

Notes on this clonotype: A junction end diverges from the germline sequence, so it may reflect a read error. This chain joins TRBV24-1 and TRBJ2-3; D is unclear. Germline V CDR1 and CDR2: KGHDR, SFDVKD. The CDR3 length is 11 residues. CDR3 sequence reads: CATALTDAQYF. The CDR3 DNA follows: TGTGCCACCGCCCTCACAGATGCGCAGTATTTT.

Points on this clonotype: Germline and junction disagree at one end, which may indicate a read error. The chain carries TRBV7-9 and TRBJ1-4; D unresolved. The CDR3 covers 12 residues. Germline V gene data show CDR1 as SEHNR and CDR2 as FQNEAQ (reference sequence). The DNA for the CDR3 is TGTGCCGGCAGCTTACTGGCTGAAAAACTGTTTTTT. It translates to CAGSLLAEKLFF.

CDR3 protein: CATQSSRVENQETQYF. Written as DNA, the CDR3 is TGTGCCACACAGTCGTCACGGGTCGAAAACCAAGAGACCCAGTACTTC. The chain joins TRBV2 to TRBJ2-5; the D is unclear. The CDR3 runs 16 residues. V was cut by 10 bases and J by 0 bases, with 21 bases left in between. Looked up from germline, CDR1 is SNHLY and CDR2 is FYNNEI.